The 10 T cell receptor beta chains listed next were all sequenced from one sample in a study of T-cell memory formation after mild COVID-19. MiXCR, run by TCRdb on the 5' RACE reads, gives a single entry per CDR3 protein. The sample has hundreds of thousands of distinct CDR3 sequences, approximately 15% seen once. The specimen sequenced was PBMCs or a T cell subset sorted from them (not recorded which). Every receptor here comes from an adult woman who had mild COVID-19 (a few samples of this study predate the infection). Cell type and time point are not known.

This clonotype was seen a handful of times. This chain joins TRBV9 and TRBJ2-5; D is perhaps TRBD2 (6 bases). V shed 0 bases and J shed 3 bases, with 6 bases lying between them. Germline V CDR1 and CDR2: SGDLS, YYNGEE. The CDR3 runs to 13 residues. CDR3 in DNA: TGTGCCAGCAGCGTAGGCGGGGAAGAGACCCAGTACTTC. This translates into CASSVGGEETQYF.

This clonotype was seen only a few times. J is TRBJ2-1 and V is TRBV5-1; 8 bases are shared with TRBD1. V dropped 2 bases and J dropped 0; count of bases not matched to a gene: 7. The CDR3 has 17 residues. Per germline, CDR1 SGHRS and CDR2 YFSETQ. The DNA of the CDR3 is TGCGCCAGCAGCTTTTTCCCCGGACAGGGCTCCTACAATGAGCAGTTCTTC. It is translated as CASSFFPGQGSYNEQFF. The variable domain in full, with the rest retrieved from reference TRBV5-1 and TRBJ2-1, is KAGVTQTPRYLIKTRGQQVTLSCSPISGHRSVSWYQQTPGQGLQFLFEYFSETQRNKGNFPGRFSGRQFSNSRSEMNVSTLELGDSALYLCASSFFPGQGSYNEQFFGPGTRLTVL.

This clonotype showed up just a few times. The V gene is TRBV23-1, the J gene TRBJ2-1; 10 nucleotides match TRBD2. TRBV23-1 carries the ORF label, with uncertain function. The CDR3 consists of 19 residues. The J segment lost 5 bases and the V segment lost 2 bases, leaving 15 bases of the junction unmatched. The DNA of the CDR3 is TGCGCCAGCAGTCAAGACCCTAAAGCGGGAGGGCCACAAAACAATGAGCAGTTCTTC. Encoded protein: CASSQDPKAGGPQNNEQFF.

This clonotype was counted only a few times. The CDR3 nucleotides are TGCGCCAGCAGCTGGACTCTACTTAACCGGCCGGGGAATGAGCAGTTCTTC. It encodes CASSWTLLNRPGNEQFF. This sequence joins TRBV5-1 and TRBJ2-1; D possibly corresponds to TRBD2 (5 bases). CDR1 is SGHRS and CDR2 is YFSETQ in the germline V gene. This CDR3 has 17 residues. V lost 3 bases and J 7 bases, leaving 23 bases between the germline ends.

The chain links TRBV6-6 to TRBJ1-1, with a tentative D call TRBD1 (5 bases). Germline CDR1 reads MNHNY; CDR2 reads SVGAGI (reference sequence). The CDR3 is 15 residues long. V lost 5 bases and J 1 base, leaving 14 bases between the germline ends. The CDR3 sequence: CASSRDLWGNTEAFF. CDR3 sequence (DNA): TGTGCCAGCAGTCGGGACCTGTGGGGGAACACTGAAGCTTTCTTT.

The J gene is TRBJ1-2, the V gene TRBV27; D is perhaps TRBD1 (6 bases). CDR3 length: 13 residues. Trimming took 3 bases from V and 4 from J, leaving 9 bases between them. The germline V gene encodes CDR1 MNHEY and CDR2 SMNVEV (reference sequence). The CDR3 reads CASSFDRSYGYTF. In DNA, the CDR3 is TGTGCCAGCAGTTTCGACAGGTCCTATGGCTACACCTTC.

The CDR3 loop reads CASSPHRGLTYEQYF. In nucleotides, the CDR3 is TGTGCCAGCAGCCCCCACAGGGGGCTAACCTACGAGCAGTACTTC. V and J are TRBV7-2 and TRBJ2-7, with 9 nucleotides matching TRBD1. The CDR3 extends over 15 amino acids. CDR1 SGHTA and CDR2 FQGNSA come from the germline V gene. V trimming: 5 bases; J trimming: 2 bases; junction bases outside the gene matches: 7.

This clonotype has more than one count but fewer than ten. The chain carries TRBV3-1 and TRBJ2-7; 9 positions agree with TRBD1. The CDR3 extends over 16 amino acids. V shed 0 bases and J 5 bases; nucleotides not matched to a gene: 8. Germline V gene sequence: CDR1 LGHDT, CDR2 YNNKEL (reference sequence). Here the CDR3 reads CASSQDDGTGIHEQYF. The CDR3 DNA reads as TGTGCCAGCAGCCAAGATGACGGGACAGGGATCCACGAGCAGTACTTC.

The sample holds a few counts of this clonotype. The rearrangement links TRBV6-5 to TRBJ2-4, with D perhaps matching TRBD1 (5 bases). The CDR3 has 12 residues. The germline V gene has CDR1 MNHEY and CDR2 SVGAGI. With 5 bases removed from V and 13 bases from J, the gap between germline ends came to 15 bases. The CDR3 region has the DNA TGTGCCAGCAGTAAATCGCAGGGTGGGCAGTACTTC. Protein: CASSKSQGGQYF.

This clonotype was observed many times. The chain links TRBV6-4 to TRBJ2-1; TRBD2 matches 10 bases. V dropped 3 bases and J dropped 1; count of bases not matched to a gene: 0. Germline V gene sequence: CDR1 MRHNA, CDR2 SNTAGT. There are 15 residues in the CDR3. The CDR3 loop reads CASSEAGGSYNEQFF. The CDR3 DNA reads TGTGCCAGCAGTGAAGCGGGGGGGTCCTACAATGAGCAGTTCTTC.